The 24 T cell receptor beta chains presented below share a single source sample, sequenced in a study of blood T cell repertoires in COVID-19. TCRdb's copy holds only in-frame clones and misses some; the assay was immunoSEQ multiplex PCR. The top ten clones hold 1.5% to 2% of a sample with fewer than 350,000 clones, 70% to 90% of them seen once. Sequenced input: peripheral blood. The receptors were sampled from a woman in her 30s with COVID-19, enrolled during active disease.

The J gene is TRBJ2-5, the V gene TRBV12-3 or TRBV12-4, with 7 bases aligning to TRBD1. The CDR3 covers 13 residues. J was trimmed by 3 bases and V by 6 bases; bases with no gene match: 4. The CDR3 DNA reads as TGTGCCAGCAGGGGACAGTCTAAAGAGACCCAGTACTTC. It translates to CASRGQSKETQYF.

The gene calls are TRBV28 and TRBJ1-1; TRBD1 matches 7 bases. The CDR3 has 13 amino acids. The trim removed 4 bases at V and 10 bases at J, leaving 9 bases unmatched. CDR1 is MDHEN, CDR2 SYDVKM, per germline. The CDR3 protein is CASSYPQGITAFF. The CDR3 coding sequence is TGTGCCAGCAGTTATCCACAGGGGATTACAGCTTTCTTT.

This chain links TRBV6-5 with TRBJ1-3, with D possibly being TRBD1 (6 bases). CDR1 MNHEY and CDR2 SVGAGI come from the germline V gene. Trimming shortened V by 7 bases and J by 0 bases, and 10 bases separated the two germline ends. The CDR3 spans 14 residues. CDR3 residues: CASTEGGSGNTIYF. In DNA form, the CDR3 reads TGTGCCAGCACGGAAGGGGGCTCTGGAAACACCATATATTTT.

CDR3: CASGLGFSSGNTIYF. CDR3 nucleotide sequence: TGTGCTAGTGGTTTGGGCTTTAGCTCTGGAAACACCATATATTTT. The gene calls are TRBV12-5 and TRBJ1-3, with no clear D. The CDR3 length is 15 residues. Germline loops: CDR1 LGHNT, CDR2 FRNRAP. V was trimmed by 1 base and J by 0 bases, leaving 7 bases between them.

The V and J genes are TRBV5-1 and TRBJ2-2; TRBD1 is a possible D gene (6 bases). With 3 bases removed from V and 4 bases from J, the gap between germline ends came to 13 bases. Germline CDR1 is SGHRS and CDR2 is YFSETQ. The CDR3 has 15 amino acids. The CDR3 sequence is CASSYTGSVTGELFF. CDR3 DNA: TGCGCCAGCAGCTATACAGGGTCGGTCACCGGGGAGCTGTTTTTT.

V gene TRBV6-1 combines with J gene TRBJ2-1; 11 bases agree with TRBD1. The CDR3 is 15 residues long. Germline V lookup: CDR1 MNHNS, CDR2 SASEGT. The J segment lost 2 bases and the V segment lost 3 bases, leaving 0 bases of the junction unmatched. The CDR3 here is CASSEDRGPYNEQFF. The DNA of the CDR3 is TGTGCCAGCAGTGAGGACAGGGGGCCCTACAATGAGCAGTTCTTC.

J is TRBJ1-6 and V is TRBV27; no clear D. Germline loops: CDR1 MNHEY, CDR2 SMNVEV (reference sequence). V lost 4 bases to trimming and J lost 8 bases, with 9 bases between them. CDR3 length: 13 residues. CDR3 nucleotide sequence: TGTGCCAGCAGTTCCCGTGTATATTCACCCCTCCACTTT. As protein: CASSSRVYSPLHF.

The J gene is TRBJ1-4, the V gene TRBV5-4; a weak D match, TRBD1 (5 bases). CDR1 is SGHNT and CDR2 is YYREEE in the germline V gene (reference sequence). The length of the CDR3 is 18 residues. V gave up 3 bases and J gave up 0 bases, with 18 bases separating them. CDR3 sequence: CASSYTRAGQTTNEKLFF. The CDR3, as DNA: TGTGCCAGCAGCTACACCCGGGCAGGGCAAACAACTAATGAAAAACTGTTTTTT.

CDR3 DNA sequence: TGTGCCAGCAGTTCCGACAGGCCCCATAATTCACCCCTCCACTTT. Amino acids: CASSSDRPHNSPLHF. The chain links TRBV27 to TRBJ1-6; TRBD1 is a possible D gene (6 bases). Germline lookup yields CDR1 MNHEY and CDR2 SMNVEV (reference sequence). V lost 4 bases, J lost 5 bases, and 12 bases lay in between. The CDR3 is made up of 15 amino acids.

The DNA for the CDR3 is TGTGCCAGCAGCACCGAGGGGGCAGGGGGCACTGAAGCTTTCTTT. This gives the protein CASSTEGAGGTEAFF. The V and J genes are TRBV7-8 and TRBJ1-1; the match to TRBD1 covers 7 bases. V lost 5 bases and J lost 4; bases outside the gene matches: 10. Germline values: CDR1 SGHVS, CDR2 FQNEAQ. This CDR3 region has 15 residues.

This rearrangement joins TRBV12-2 to TRBJ2-1; the D call in the table, TRBD1, was not verified against the DNA. TRBV12-2 is annotated as a pseudogene. This CDR3 is 20 amino acids long. The CDR3 nucleotides read TGTGCAAGTCGCTCTAGTCGATGGGACAGGGGTTACGGCCGATACAATGAGCAGTTCTTC. Protein: CASRSSRWDRGYGRYNEQFF.

This chain connects TRBV11-2 to TRBJ2-5; TRBD2 matches at 11 bases. V shed 1 base, J shed 10 bases, and the junction held 11 bases outside the gene matches. Germline V gives CDR1 SGHAT, CDR2 FQNNGV. CDR3 length: 16 residues. For the CDR3, the DNA is TGTGCCAGCAGCTTAGGTTGGTCGGCTAGCGGGGGGATCCAGTACTTC. The encoded protein is CASSLGWSASGGIQYF.

J is TRBJ1-5 and V is TRBV24-1, with D hard to call. The CDR3 consists of 14 residues. Germline V gene sequence: CDR1 KGHDR, CDR2 SFDVKD. The V gene lost 3 bases and the J gene lost 2 bases, with 7 bases spanning the gap. The CDR3 is CATSDGEGNQPQHF. CDR3 nucleotides: TGTGCCACCAGTGATGGGGAGGGCAATCAGCCCCAGCATTTT.

The rearrangement links TRBV7-9 to TRBJ1-6; no definite D call. Trimming cost V 0 bases and J 10 bases, with 10 bases left between them. This CDR3 spans 14 amino acids. Germline V gene data show CDR1 as SEHNR and CDR2 as FQNEAQ (reference sequence). CDR3 protein: CASSLAGWYSPLHF. CDR3 nucleotide sequence: TGTGCCAGCAGCTTAGCCGGGTGGTACTCACCCCTCCACTTT.

V usage is TRBV30 and J usage is TRBJ2-7; D is possibly TRBD2 (5 bases). The CDR3 covers 12 residues. Trimming took off 4 bases at V and 3 bases at J, with 10 bases between the two ends. Germline-derived CDR1 and CDR2 are GTSNPN and SVGIG (reference sequence). CDR3 sequence (DNA): TGTGCCTGGACTTCGAGCGGCTACGAGCAGTACTTC. It translates to CAWTSSGYEQYF.

The rearrangement joins TRBV2 to TRBJ1-5, with 7 positions matching TRBD1. The CDR3 loop spans 15 amino acids. CDR1 and CDR2 (germline): SNHLY, FYNNEI. J was trimmed by 0 bases and V by 7 bases; bases with no gene match: 6. CDR3 loop: CASKGTALSNQPQHF. The CDR3 bases are TGTGCCAGCAAGGGGACAGCCCTTAGCAATCAGCCCCAGCATTTT.

The V and J genes are TRBV5-1 and TRBJ2-7; D may be TRBD2 (5 bases). The CDR3 contains 13 residues. Trimming pared 7 bases from V and 5 bases from J, leaving 16 bases between. From germline, CDR1 is SGHRS and CDR2 YFSETQ. CDR3 sequence (DNA): TGCGCCAGCCGACGGGGTCCTTTGGACGAGCAGTACTTC. Translating gives CASRRGPLDEQYF.

The chain couples TRBV6-5 to TRBJ2-7, with 10 bases aligning to TRBD1. CDR1 is MNHEY and CDR2 is SVGAGI in the germline V gene. CDR3 length: 14 residues. Trimming cost V 6 bases and J 3 bases; bases outside gene matches: 5. CDR3 bases: TGTGCCAGCAGCGCCTGGACAGGGGGCTACGAGCAGTACTTC. It codes for CASSAWTGGYEQYF.

The gene calls are TRBV13 and TRBJ2-3; 8 positions agree with TRBD2. With V trimmed by 5 bases and J by 2 bases, 9 bases remained unmatched. Germline assignment: CDR1 PRHDT and CDR2 FYEKMQ (reference sequence). The CDR3 contains 16 residues. The DNA for the CDR3 is TGTGCCAGCAGCCCCGGGGGAGCGGGGGTCACAGATACGCAGTATTTT. As protein: CASSPGGAGVTDTQYF.

Regarding this clone: Other DNA sequences within the sample encode an identical CDR3. This sequence joins TRBV3-1 (or the pseudogene TRBV3-2) and TRBJ2-3, with 7 positions matching TRBD2. The length of the CDR3 is 14 residues. The V gene end was trimmed by 4 bases and the J gene end by 1 base; junction bases not matched to a gene: 2. Looked up from germline, CDR1 is LGHDT and CDR2 is YNNKEL (reference sequence). The CDR3 reads CASSRSGGTDTQYF. CDR3 nucleotides: TGTGCCAGCAGCCGAAGCGGGGGCACAGATACGCAGTATTTT.

The rearrangement joins TRBV5-4 to TRBJ2-7; TRBD2 might be the D (6 bases). The V end lost 7 bases, the J end lost 4 bases, and 12 bases lay between the germline ends. CDR1 is SGHNT, CDR2 YYREEE, per germline (reference sequence). This CDR3 is 12 amino acids long. The CDR3 DNA sequence: TGTGCCAGCTCTAGGCGGGGATACGAGCAGTACTTC. Its protein is CASSRRGYEQYF.

This sequence joins TRBV7-2 and TRBJ2-7; a weak D match, TRBD1 (6 bases). The V gene's germline CDR1 is SGHTA and CDR2 FQGNSA. This CDR3 spans 12 amino acids. V dropped 4 bases and J dropped 4 bases, with 8 bases sitting between them. CDR3 bases: TGTGCCAGCAGCTATGGACAGTACGAGCAGTACTTC. Translation gives CASSYGQYEQYF.

The rearrangement links TRBV4-1 to TRBJ2-7; 7 bases align to TRBD2. After removal of 0 bases from V and 5 bases from J, the junction contained 7 bases not matched to a gene. Looked up from germline, CDR1 is MGHRA and CDR2 is YSYEKL. The CDR3 spans 15 residues. For the CDR3, the DNA is TGCGCCAGCAGCCAAGATGCAGGGAGGGGCGACGAGCAGTACGTC. The encoded protein is CASSQDAGRGDEQYV.

The chain recombines TRBV18 with TRBJ2-3; possible D gene TRBD1, 6 bases. CDR1 and CDR2 (germline): KGHSH, LQKENI. CDR3 length: 15 residues. V was shortened by 2 bases and J by 4 bases, with 13 bases between the two germline ends. The CDR3 DNA reads as TGTGCCAGCTCACCAAACAGGGTTGGGTCAGATACGCAGTATTTT. Translating gives CASSPNRVGSDTQYF. Drawing the rest from reference TRBV18 and TRBJ2-3, the complete variable domain is NAGVMQNPRHLVRRRGQEARLRCSPMKGHSHVYWYRQLPEEGLKFMVYLQKENIIDESGMPKERFSAEFPKEGPSILRIQQVVRGDSAAYFCASSPNRVGSDTQYFGPGTRLTVL.